This is a list of T cell receptor beta chains from one sample in a study of CD8+CD57+ T cells in acquired aplastic anemia. One entry per CDR3 protein results from TCRdb running MiXCR on the reads. The sample shows fewer than 250,000 distinct CDR3 sequences, approximately 51% of them seen only once. Source material: sorted CD4+, CD8+, or CD8+CD57+ T cells (not recorded which) from PBMCs. These receptors were collected from a human donor with aplastic anemia. Both conserved end residues are part of each CDR3. Each record gives: D gene, clone size, J gene, V gene, CDR3 DNA, CDR3 protein. A D gene is named only where the DNA matches it firmly. Expanded clones get a size class; other rows say once, few or many, or leave the size out.

>TRBD1|-|TRBJ2-7|TRBV28
TGTGCCAGCAGTCCGGGACAGGGGGCTAACGAGCAGTACTTC
CASSPGQGANEQYF
>-|many|TRBJ1-5|TRBV12-3/TRBV12-4
TGTGCCAGCAGCCGTCAGAGGAGCAATCAGCCCCAGCATTTT
CASSRQRSNQPQHF
>-|-|TRBJ1-3|TRBV11-2
TGTGCCAGCACCTCTCGACTAGCGGGGGGGCTAGAGACCATATATTTT
CASTSRLAGGLETIYF
>-|-|TRBJ1-2|TRBV20-1
TGCAGTGCTAGAGAGGAATTAGCGGCCTATGGCTACACCTTC
CSAREELAAYGYTF
>TRBD1|few|TRBJ1-2|TRBV7-2
TGTGCCAGCAGCTTGTGGGACAGCTATGGCTACACCTTC
CASSLWDSYGYTF
>-|many|TRBJ1-1|TRBV7-9
TGTGCCAGCAGCTTATTCTCAGGGAACACTGAAGCTTTCTTT
CASSLFSGNTEAFF
>TRBD2|many|TRBJ2-2|TRBV27
TGTGCCAGCCAAGAGCGGGGCACCGGGGAGCTGTTTTTT
CASQERGTGELFF
>-|-|TRBJ2-7|TRBV7-9
TGTGCCAGCAGCTTAGACCGTGACGAGCAGTACTTC
CASSLDRDEQYF
>-|many|TRBJ1-6|TRBV19
TGTGCCAGTAGTATAGAGGCCCAGCGGGCTCTCCACTTT
CASSIEAQRALHF
>TRBD1|many|TRBJ1-2|TRBV6-1
TGTGCCAGCAGGCTACAGGGGGGAAATGGCTACACCTTC
CASRLQGGNGYTF
>TRBD1|-|TRBJ1-2|TRBV6-1
TGTGCCAGCAGTGAAATCGGGACAGTTAACTATGGCTACACCTTC
CASSEIGTVNYGYTF
>-|many|TRBJ2-5|TRBV20-1
TGCAGTGCTAGAGAAGGACAAGGGCAAGAGACCCAGTACTTC
CSAREGQGQETQYF
>-|-|TRBJ2-1|TRBV10-3
TGTGCCATCAGTGACCAGGGACACCTTGACTCCTACAATGAGCAGTTCTTC
CAISDQGHLDSYNEQFF
>-|many|TRBJ1-2|TRBV11-2
TGTGCCAGCAGCTTAGCTGGCGGGGCCAACTATGGCTACACCTTC
CASSLAGGANYGYTF
>TRBD1|-|TRBJ1-1|TRBV6-6
TGTGCCAGCAGCGACCGGGACAGCTCTGGAGCTTTCTTT
CASSDRDSSGAFF
>TRBD1|-|TRBJ2-5|TRBV7-9
TGTGCCAGCAGCTACGTTGGGACAGGGAGTCAGTACTTC
CASSYVGTGSQYF
>-|many|TRBJ1-3|TRBV2
TGTGCCAGCAGTGAACGGACCTCTGGAAACACCATATATTTT
CASSERTSGNTIYF
>-|few|TRBJ2-3|TRBV6-5
TGTGCCAGCAGTTATTATGGGGGTTCAGATACGCAGTATTTT
CASSYYGGSDTQYF
>-|few|TRBJ1-6|TRBV20-1
TGCAGTGCTAGAGATGACTGGGGGTCACCCCTCCACTTT
CSARDDWGSPLHF
>-|-|TRBJ2-5|TRBV5-1
TGCGCCAGCAGTTCGAGGGGGGATTTGGAGACCCAGTACTTC
CASSSRGDLETQYF
>-|many|TRBJ2-7|TRBV5-4
TGTGCCAGCAGCTGGGGTACTTACGGGGCGGCTGGCGAGCAGTACTTC
CASSWGTYGAAGEQYF
>-|-|TRBJ1-1|TRBV19
TGTGCCAGTAGTATAGGGCAGGGGTCTATGAACACTGAAGCTTTCTTT
CASSIGQGSMNTEAFF
>-|many|TRBJ1-6|TRBV6-5
TGTGCCAGCAATGGGGCGGGGGGCAGTAATTCACCCCTCCACTTT
CASNGAGGSNSPLHF
>TRBD1|-|TRBJ2-2|TRBV2
TGTGCCAGCAGTGGACAGGGTTTCGGGGAGCTGTTTTTT
CASSGQGFGELFF
>-|many|TRBJ2-7|TRBV6-5
TGTGCCAGCAGTTCCGGGGCTGTCGGGTCGCGGGAGCAGTACTTC
CASSSGAVGSREQYF
>-|-|TRBJ1-3|TRBV19
TGTGCCAGTAGCATGTCTATCTCTGGAAACACCATATATTTT
CASSMSISGNTIYF
>-|-|TRBJ2-6|TRBV5-5
TGCGCCAGCAGCCAATTCCAAGCTGGGGCCAACGTCCTGACTTTC
CASSQFQAGANVLTF
>-|-|TRBJ1-6|TRBV15
TGTGCCACCAGCAGAGATGGGGTCGTCCCCCTCCACTTT
CATSRDGVVPLHF
>TRBD2|-|TRBJ2-7|TRBV5-5
TGTGCCAGCAGCCAAACCCTGGGGGGGTTCGGATACAATGAGCAGTACTTC
CASSQTLGGFGYNEQYF
>-|many|TRBJ2-7|TRBV5-1
TGCGCCAGCAGCTTGGAAGGGTTCCGGGGTGGCGAGCAGTACTTC
CASSLEGFRGGEQYF
>-|-|TRBJ2-1|TRBV29-1
TGCAGCGTTGAAAATCCAGACCTTAGGGGCGGGTTCTTC
CSVENPDLRGGFF
>-|-|TRBJ2-6|TRBV7-3
TGTGCCAGCAGGATGAGCTCTGGGGCCAACGTCCTGACTTTC
CASRMSSGANVLTF
>-|many|TRBJ2-2|TRBV7-8
TGTGCCAGCAGCTTAGCGGGGCCAGACACCGGGGAGCTGTTTTTT
CASSLAGPDTGELFF
>-|many|TRBJ2-3|TRBV6-5
TGTGCCAGCAGTTACATCCGGGGTCGAAGCACAGATACGCAGTATTTT
CASSYIRGRSTDTQYF
>TRBD1|many|TRBJ1-4|TRBV5-1
TGCGCCAGCAGCTTGCACCTATCCGGACAGGGATCGACTAATGAAAAACTGTTTTTT
CASSLHLSGQGSTNEKLFF
>-|-|TRBJ1-5|TRBV19
TGTGCCAGTAATTACGACAGTAATCAGCCCCAGCATTTT
CASNYDSNQPQHF
>-|-|TRBJ1-2|TRBV24-1
TGTGCCACCAGTGATTACAGACAGGCGTATGGCTACACCTTC
CATSDYRQAYGYTF
>-|few|TRBJ1-2|TRBV18
TGTGCCAGCTCACAGGGGAGTGACTATGGCTACACCTTC
CASSQGSDYGYTF
>TRBD1|many|TRBJ1-6|TRBV3-1
TGTGCCAGCAGCTTTTACAGGGGGGATTCACCCCTCCACTTT
CASSFYRGDSPLHF
>-|many|TRBJ1-6|TRBV19
TGTGCCAGTAGTCATACCAGCTCCTATAATTCACCCCTCCACTTT
CASSHTSSYNSPLHF
>-|-|TRBJ1-1|TRBV24-1
TGTGCCACCAGTGCGCAAGGGTTTCGTAACACTGAAGCTTTCTTT
CATSAQGFRNTEAFF
>-|many|TRBJ1-6|TRBV7-8
TGTGCCAGCAGCTCTCGGGATGCAAATTCACCCCTCCACTTT
CASSSRDANSPLHF
>-|-|TRBJ2-1|TRBV9
TGTGCCAGCAGCGTAGCTCTCCGGGACGCCGGGGATGAGCAGTTCTTC
CASSVALRDAGDEQFF
>-|few|TRBJ1-3|TRBV11-2
TGTGCCAGCAGCGCCGGGACATACTCTGGAAACACCATATATTTT
CASSAGTYSGNTIYF
>TRBD1|-|TRBJ1-4|TRBV5-1
TGCGCCAGCAGCTTGGCCGGACAGGGTGGAGAAAAACTGGTTTTT
CASSLAGQGGEKLVF
>-|-|TRBJ2-1|TRBV5-1
TGCGCCAGCAGCTCCGTCCCCTACAATGAGCAGTTCTTC
CASSSVPYNEQFF
>-|many|TRBJ1-5|TRBV5-1
TGCGCCAGCAGCTTGGCAGGGCAGGCCCAACAGCCCCAGCATTTT
CASSLAGQAQQPQHF
>TRBD1|-|TRBJ2-7|TRBV7-2
TGTGCCAGCAGCGATGGGACAGGGTGGAATCAGCCCCAGTACTTC
CASSDGTGWNQPQYF